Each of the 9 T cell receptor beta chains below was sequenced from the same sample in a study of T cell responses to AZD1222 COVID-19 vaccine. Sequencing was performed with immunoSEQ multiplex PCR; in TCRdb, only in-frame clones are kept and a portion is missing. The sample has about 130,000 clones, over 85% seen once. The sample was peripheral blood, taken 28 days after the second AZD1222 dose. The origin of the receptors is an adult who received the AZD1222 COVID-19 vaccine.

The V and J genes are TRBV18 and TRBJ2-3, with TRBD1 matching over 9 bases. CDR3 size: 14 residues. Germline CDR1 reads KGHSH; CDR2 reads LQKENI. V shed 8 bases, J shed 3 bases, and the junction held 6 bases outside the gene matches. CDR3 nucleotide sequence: TGTGCCAGCCCCCCACAGGGGGCAACAGATACGCAGTATTTT. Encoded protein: CASPPQGATDTQYF.

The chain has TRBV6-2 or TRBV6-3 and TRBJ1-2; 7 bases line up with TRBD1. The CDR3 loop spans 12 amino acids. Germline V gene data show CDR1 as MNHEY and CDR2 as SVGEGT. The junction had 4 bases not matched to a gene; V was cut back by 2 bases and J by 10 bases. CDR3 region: CASSYTGAFYTF. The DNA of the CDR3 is TGTGCCAGCAGTTACACAGGGGCCTTCTACACCTTC.

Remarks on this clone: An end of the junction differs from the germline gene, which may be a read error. This chain's CDR3 is CASSLVGTSGSKF. DNA for the CDR3: TGTGCCAGCAGCTTGGTCGGGACTAGCGGTTCTAAATTC. This chain links TRBV5-5 with TRBJ2-7, with 11 bases fitting TRBD2. The CDR3 covers 13 residues. Germline V gene data show CDR1 as SGHKS and CDR2 as YYEKEE (reference sequence).

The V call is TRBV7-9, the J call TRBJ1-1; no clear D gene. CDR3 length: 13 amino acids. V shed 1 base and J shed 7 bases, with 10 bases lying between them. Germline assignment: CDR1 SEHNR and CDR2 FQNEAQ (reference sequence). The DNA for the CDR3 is TGTGCCAGCAGCTTAGGAACGACTAATGAAGCTTTCTTT. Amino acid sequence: CASSLGTTNEAFF.

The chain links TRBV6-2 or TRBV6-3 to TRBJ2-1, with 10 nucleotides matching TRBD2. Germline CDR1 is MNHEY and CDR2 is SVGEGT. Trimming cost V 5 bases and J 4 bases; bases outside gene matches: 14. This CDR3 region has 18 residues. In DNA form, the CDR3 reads TGTGCCAGCAGTCCCCAACCCCACCTAGCGGGGGAGTACAATGAGCAGTTCTTC. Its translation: CASSPQPHLAGEYNEQFF.

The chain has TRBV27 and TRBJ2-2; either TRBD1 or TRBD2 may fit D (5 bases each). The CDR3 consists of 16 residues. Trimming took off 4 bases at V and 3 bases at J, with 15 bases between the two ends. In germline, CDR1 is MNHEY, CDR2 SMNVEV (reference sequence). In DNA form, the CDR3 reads TGTGCCAGCAGTTCTATTGGGGGTAGGGACACCGGGGAGCTGTTTTTT. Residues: CASSSIGGRDTGELFF.

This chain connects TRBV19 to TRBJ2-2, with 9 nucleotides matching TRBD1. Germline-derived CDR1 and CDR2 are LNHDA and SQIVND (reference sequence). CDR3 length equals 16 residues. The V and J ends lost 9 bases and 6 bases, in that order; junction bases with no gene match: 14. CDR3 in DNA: TGTGCCAGCCGGCCCCCGGGACAGGGTTCAGCCGGGGAGCTGTTTTTT. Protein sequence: CASRPPGQGSAGELFF. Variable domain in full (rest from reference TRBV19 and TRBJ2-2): DGGITQSPKYLFRKEGQNVTLSCEQNLNHDAMYWYRQDPGQGLRLIYYSQIVNDFQKGDIAEGYSVSREKKESFPLTVTSAQKNPTAFYLCASRPPGQGSAGELFFGEGSRLTVL.

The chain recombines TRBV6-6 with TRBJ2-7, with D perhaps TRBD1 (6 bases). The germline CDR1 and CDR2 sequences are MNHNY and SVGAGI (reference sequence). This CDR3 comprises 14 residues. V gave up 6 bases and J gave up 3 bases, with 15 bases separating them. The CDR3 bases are TGTGCCAGCAGGTTCGAGACAGGAGTCTACGAGCAGTACTTC. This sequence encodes CASRFETGVYEQYF.

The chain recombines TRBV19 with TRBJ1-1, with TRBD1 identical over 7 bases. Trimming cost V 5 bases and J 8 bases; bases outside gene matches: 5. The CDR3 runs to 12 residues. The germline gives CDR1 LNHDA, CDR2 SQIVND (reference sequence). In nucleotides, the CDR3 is TGTGCCAGTAGTCCGAAGACAGGGGAAGCTTTCTTT. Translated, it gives CASSPKTGEAFF.